Following are 6 T cell receptor beta chains from one sample sequenced in a study of blood T cell repertoires in COVID-19. The data were produced by immunoSEQ multiplex PCR, yet TCRdb's version contains in-frame clones alone and is incomplete. In the table there are 35,000 to 40,000 clones, 90% of which are singletons. Input material: peripheral blood. Source of these receptors: a man between 65 and 80 years old with acute or convalescent COVID-19.

This chain links TRBV3-1 (or the pseudogene TRBV3-2) with TRBJ1-3; tentatively, D is TRBD1 (5 bases). Germline V gene sequence: CDR1 LGHDT, CDR2 YNNKEL (reference sequence). The CDR3 is made up of 14 amino acids. V was pared by 3 bases and J by 2 bases, with 8 bases between. CDR3 bases: TGTGCCAGCAGCCACTTAGGGGCTGGAAACACCATATATTTT. Translation: CASSHLGAGNTIYF.

The chain recombines TRBV24-1 with TRBJ1-1, with no clear D. Germline CDR1 is KGHDR and CDR2 is SFDVKD. This CDR3 has 13 residues. V lost 1 base and J 3 bases, leaving 5 bases between the germline ends. The CDR3 spells CATSDFQYTEAFF. The DNA of the CDR3 is TGTGCCACCAGTGATTTTCAGTACACTGAAGCTTTCTTT.

V is TRBV29-1 and J is TRBJ1-1, with D perhaps matching TRBD1 (6 bases). This CDR3 has 15 amino acids. In germline, CDR1 is SQVTM, CDR2 ANQGSEA. V lost 1 base and J 3 bases, leaving 15 bases between the germline ends. This chain's CDR3 is CSVEVRAGVDTEAFF. The CDR3 nucleotides are TGCAGCGTTGAAGTAAGGGCAGGGGTTGACACTGAAGCTTTCTTT.

This clone has only one observation. The chain links TRBV24-1 to TRBJ1-4; no definite D call. The CDR3 runs to 15 residues. From germline, CDR1 is KGHDR and CDR2 SFDVKD. Trimming cost V 4 bases and J 8 bases, with 16 bases left between them. The CDR3 protein is CATSEVTDAGEKLFF. The CDR3 DNA is TGTGCCACCAGTGAAGTGACGGACGCGGGGGAAAAACTGTTTTTT.

V and J are TRBV7-2 and TRBJ1-6, with 8 bases aligning to TRBD1. The V segment lost 0 bases and the J segment 7 bases; nucleotides outside the gene matches: 8. CDR3 length equals 17 residues. From germline, CDR1 is SGHTA and CDR2 FQGNSA. CDR3 residues: CASSLAVQGARNSPLHF. CDR3 DNA: TGTGCCAGCAGCTTAGCCGTCCAGGGGGCGCGGAATTCACCCCTCCACTTT.

The V gene is TRBV6-5, the J gene TRBJ1-2; D is ambiguous. The V gene's germline CDR1 is MNHEY and CDR2 SVGAGI. The V gene lost 6 bases and the J gene lost 3 bases, with 11 bases spanning the gap. The CDR3 extends over 13 amino acids. For the CDR3, the DNA is TGTGCCAGCAGGACCCCAGGCTACTATGGCTACACCTTC. This translates into CASRTPGYYGYTF.